The clone carrying this T cell receptor beta chain was picked up many times. The target antigen is unknown. MiXCR was run by TCRdb on the RT-PCR reads, yielding one entry per CDR3 protein. The sample lists some 190,000 distinct CDR3 sequences; about 15% were seen once. Between the trimmed V and J ends, which lost 1 base and 2 bases, there was a span of 20 bases. The CDR3 spans 18 residues. Germline CDR1 is LGHDT and CDR2 is YNNKEL (reference sequence). These data belong to a study of response to subunit inactivated influenza vaccine. Overall study results and limits: After each seasonal influenza vaccination, few new T cells are recruited, the authors suggested.

This clonotype was sampled from a man aged 50-60 years who received an inactivated influenza vaccine. The sample here was CD8+ T cells sorted from PBMCs, taken more than 4 days after vaccination. The chain combines TRBV3-1 with TRBJ1-2, with D possibly being TRBD1 (5 bases). The CDR3 sequence is CASSQVLATGTANYGYTF. As DNA, the CDR3 is TGTGCCAGCAGCCAAGTCCTAGCAACCGGGACGGCAAACTATGGCTACACCTTC. Combining the CDR3 with reference TRBV3-1 and TRBJ1-2 gives the whole variable domain DTAVSQTPKYLVTQMGNDKSIKCEQNLGHDTMYWYKQDSKKFLKIMFSYNNKELIINETVPNRFSPKSPDKAHLNLHINSLELGDSAVYFCASSQVLATGTANYGYTFGSGTRLTVV.